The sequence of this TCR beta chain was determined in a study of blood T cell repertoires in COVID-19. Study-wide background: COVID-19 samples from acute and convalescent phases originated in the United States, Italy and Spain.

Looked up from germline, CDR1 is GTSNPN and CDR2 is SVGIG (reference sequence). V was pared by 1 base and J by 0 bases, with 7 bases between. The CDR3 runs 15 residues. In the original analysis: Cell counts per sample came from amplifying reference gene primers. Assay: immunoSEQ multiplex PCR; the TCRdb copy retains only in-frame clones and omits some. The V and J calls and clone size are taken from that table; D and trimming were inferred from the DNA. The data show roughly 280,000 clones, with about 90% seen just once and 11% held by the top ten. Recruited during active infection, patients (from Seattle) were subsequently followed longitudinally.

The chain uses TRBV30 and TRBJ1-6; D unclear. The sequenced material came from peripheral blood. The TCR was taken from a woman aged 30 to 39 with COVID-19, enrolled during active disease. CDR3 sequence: CAWSARSSYNSPLHF. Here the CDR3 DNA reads TGTGCCTGGAGTGCCCGGAGCTCCTATAATTCACCCCTCCACTTT.